The rows below give T cell receptor beta chains drawn from one sample of a study of early T cells in non-severe SARS-CoV-2 infection. TCRdb re-called the 5' RACE reads through MiXCR, storing one row per CDR3 protein. The data hold some 80,000 distinct CDR3 sequences, with around 13% observed a single time. The sample taken for sequencing was whole blood. The receptors here all came from an adult who was a healthcare worker with PCR-confirmed SARS-CoV-2 infection or an uninfected control (not recorded which). Each CDR3 is given with its conserved first and last residue. A D gene is named only where the DNA matches it firmly. Some rows mark clone size as missing; the rest say once, few, many or name a class of expanded clone.

D gene: TRBD1; V gene: TRBV20-1; J gene: TRBJ2-5; clone size: many; CDR3 protein: CSARDEGARGETQYF; CDR3 DNA: TGCAGTGCTAGAGATGAGGGGGCGCGAGGGGAGACCCAGTACTTC
D gene: NA; V gene: TRBV29-1; J gene: TRBJ2-7; clone size: few; CDR3 protein: CSVESGSEQYF; CDR3 DNA: TGCAGCGTTGAATCCGGGAGCGAGCAGTACTTC
D gene: TRBD2; V gene: TRBV28; J gene: TRBJ2-1; clone size: many; CDR3 protein: CASSTSGYNEQFF; CDR3 DNA: TGTGCCAGCAGCACTAGCGGGTACAATGAGCAGTTCTTC
D gene: NA; V gene: TRBV6-6; J gene: TRBJ2-2; clone size: many; CDR3 protein: CASRFTPGPTFGELFF; CDR3 DNA: TGTGCCAGCAGATTCACACCGGGACCCACCTTCGGGGAGCTGTTTTTT
D gene: NA; V gene: TRBV18; J gene: TRBJ1-1; clone size: few; CDR3 protein: CASSSGTPENTEAFF; CDR3 DNA: TGTGCCAGCTCATCCGGGACACCCGAGAACACTGAAGCTTTCTTT
D gene: NA; V gene: TRBV28; J gene: TRBJ2-7; clone size: NA; CDR3 protein: CASSFAGIDEQYF; CDR3 DNA: TGTGCCAGCAGTTTTGCGGGCATAGACGAGCAGTACTTC
D gene: NA; V gene: TRBV24-1; J gene: TRBJ2-2; clone size: NA; CDR3 protein: CATSDYGTGELFF; CDR3 DNA: TGTGCCACCAGTGATTATGGAACCGGGGAGCTGTTTTTT
D gene: NA; V gene: TRBV7-6; J gene: TRBJ1-4; clone size: many; CDR3 protein: CASSLRAQSEKLFF; CDR3 DNA: TGTGCCAGCAGCTTACGGGCCCAGAGTGAAAAACTGTTTTTT
D gene: NA; V gene: TRBV7-6; J gene: TRBJ2-5; clone size: NA; CDR3 protein: CASSLPRGPETQYF; CDR3 DNA: TGTGCCAGCAGCCTCCCGCGGGGCCCAGAGACCCAGTACTTC
D gene: NA; V gene: TRBV11-2; J gene: TRBJ2-7; clone size: NA; CDR3 protein: CASSLLGGGRYEQYF; CDR3 DNA: TGTGCCAGCAGCTTATTAGGTGGGGGTCGCTACGAGCAGTACTTC
D gene: NA; V gene: TRBV4-3; J gene: TRBJ1-5; clone size: NA; CDR3 protein: CASSQAVYRNQPQHF; CDR3 DNA: TGCGCCAGCAGCCAAGCCGTATATCGCAATCAGCCCCAGCATTTT
D gene: NA; V gene: TRBV3-1; J gene: TRBJ2-5; clone size: many; CDR3 protein: CASSWGGLETQYF; CDR3 DNA: TGTGCCAGCAGCTGGGGGGGCCTGGAGACCCAGTACTTC
D gene: NA; V gene: TRBV7-9; J gene: TRBJ1-1; clone size: NA; CDR3 protein: CASSRQDNTEAFF; CDR3 DNA: TGTGCCAGCAGCCGACAGGACAACACTGAAGCTTTCTTT
D gene: NA; V gene: TRBV14; J gene: TRBJ2-3; clone size: many; CDR3 protein: CASSQRGTGTQYF; CDR3 DNA: TGTGCCAGCAGCCAAAGGGGGACTGGGACGCAGTATTTT
D gene: NA; V gene: TRBV6-6; J gene: TRBJ1-5; clone size: few; CDR3 protein: CASSNTLDSNQPQHF; CDR3 DNA: TGTGCCAGCAGTAACACACTAGATAGCAATCAGCCCCAGCATTTT
D gene: NA; V gene: TRBV12-3/TRBV12-4; J gene: TRBJ1-4; clone size: NA; CDR3 protein: CASRPDTDLNEKLFF; CDR3 DNA: TGTGCCAGCAGGCCAGATACGGACCTTAATGAAAAACTGTTTTTT
D gene: NA; V gene: TRBV12-3/TRBV12-4; J gene: TRBJ1-6; clone size: many; CDR3 protein: CASSYGGNSPLHF; CDR3 DNA: TGTGCCAGCAGTTATGGGGGCAATTCACCCCTCCACTTT
D gene: TRBD1; V gene: TRBV7-2; J gene: TRBJ1-2; clone size: many; CDR3 protein: CASSFHPEIGQGDGYTF; CDR3 DNA: TGTGCCAGCAGCTTCCATCCTGAAATCGGACAGGGGGATGGCTACACCTTC
D gene: TRBD1; V gene: TRBV6-5; J gene: TRBJ2-1; clone size: NA; CDR3 protein: CASSYGTGYDEQFF; CDR3 DNA: TGTGCCAGCAGTTACGGGACAGGGTACGATGAGCAGTTCTTC
D gene: NA; V gene: TRBV14; J gene: TRBJ2-6; clone size: many; CDR3 protein: CASSHPAVSPSGANVLTF; CDR3 DNA: TGTGCCAGCAGCCATCCGGCAGTCTCCCCCTCTGGGGCCAACGTCCTGACTTTC
D gene: TRBD2; V gene: TRBV7-2; J gene: TRBJ2-1; clone size: many; CDR3 protein: CASSSSSGGAANEQFF; CDR3 DNA: TGTGCCAGCAGCTCCTCGAGCGGGGGGGCCGCGAATGAGCAGTTCTTC
D gene: NA; V gene: TRBV6-2/TRBV6-3; J gene: TRBJ1-5; clone size: NA; CDR3 protein: CASSYGTGKSQPQHF; CDR3 DNA: TGTGCCAGCAGTTACGGTACAGGGAAGAGCCAGCCCCAGCATTTT
D gene: NA; V gene: TRBV6-5; J gene: TRBJ1-2; clone size: NA; CDR3 protein: CASSPLAANYGYTF; CDR3 DNA: TGTGCCAGCAGTCCTCTTGCTGCTAACTATGGCTACACCTTC
D gene: TRBD1; V gene: TRBV7-9; J gene: TRBJ1-1; clone size: few; CDR3 protein: CASSLRGPSWNTEAFF; CDR3 DNA: TGTGCCAGCAGCTTGAGGGGGCCGTCTTGGAACACTGAAGCTTTCTTT
D gene: NA; V gene: TRBV4-3; J gene: TRBJ2-7; clone size: many; CDR3 protein: CASSQDDRMDLYF; CDR3 DNA: TGCGCCAGCAGCCAAGATGACCGAATGGATCTGTACTTC
D gene: NA; V gene: TRBV29-1; J gene: TRBJ1-1; clone size: NA; CDR3 protein: CSGRRTGLNTEAFF; CDR3 DNA: TGCAGCGGCAGAAGAACAGGGTTGAACACTGAAGCTTTCTTT
D gene: NA; V gene: TRBV10-3; J gene: TRBJ2-7; clone size: few; CDR3 protein: CAISQGSYEQYF; CDR3 DNA: TGTGCCATTAGCCAGGGCTCCTACGAGCAGTACTTC
D gene: NA; V gene: TRBV11-2; J gene: TRBJ2-7; clone size: many; CDR3 protein: CASSFGGPRISYEQYF; CDR3 DNA: TGTGCCAGCAGCTTTGGCGGCCCGCGGATCTCCTACGAGCAGTACTTC
D gene: NA; V gene: TRBV7-8; J gene: TRBJ1-2; clone size: many; CDR3 protein: CASSHGSDNYGYTF; CDR3 DNA: TGTGCCAGCAGCCATGGGTCGGACAACTATGGCTACACCTTC
D gene: NA; V gene: TRBV19; J gene: TRBJ1-2; clone size: NA; CDR3 protein: CASTTMPRDVYGYTF; CDR3 DNA: TGTGCCAGTACCACGATGCCGCGTGATGTCTATGGCTACACCTTC
D gene: TRBD1; V gene: TRBV4-3; J gene: TRBJ2-3; clone size: few; CDR3 protein: CASSQDTGDSFTDTQYF; CDR3 DNA: TGCGCCAGCAGCCAAGATACAGGGGACAGTTTCACAGATACGCAGTATTTT
D gene: NA; V gene: TRBV29-1; J gene: TRBJ2-5; clone size: NA; CDR3 protein: CSVSRTHQETQYF; CDR3 DNA: TGCAGCGTTTCCCGGACCCATCAAGAGACCCAGTACTTC
D gene: TRBD2; V gene: TRBV29-1; J gene: TRBJ2-4; clone size: many; CDR3 protein: CSTGGDAKNIQYF; CDR3 DNA: TGCAGTACCGGGGGGGACGCCAAAAACATTCAGTACTTC
D gene: TRBD1; V gene: TRBV30; J gene: TRBJ2-3; clone size: NA; CDR3 protein: CAWGTVLTDTQYF; CDR3 DNA: TGTGCCTGGGGGACAGTCTTAACAGATACGCAGTATTTT
D gene: NA; V gene: TRBV18; J gene: TRBJ2-2; clone size: many; CDR3 protein: CASSPRPGVLTGELFF; CDR3 DNA: TGTGCCAGCTCACCACGACCAGGAGTTCTTACCGGGGAGCTGTTTTTT
D gene: TRBD2; V gene: TRBV7-2; J gene: TRBJ2-1; clone size: many; CDR3 protein: CASSLVTSGGVRSYNEQFF; CDR3 DNA: TGTGCCAGCAGCTTAGTGACTAGCGGGGGGGTCCGCTCCTACAATGAGCAGTTCTTC
D gene: NA; V gene: TRBV5-4; J gene: TRBJ1-2; clone size: many; CDR3 protein: CASSEGNYGYTF; CDR3 DNA: TGTGCCAGCAGTGAAGGGAACTATGGCTACACCTTC
D gene: TRBD1; V gene: TRBV11-1; J gene: TRBJ2-1; clone size: few; CDR3 protein: CASSLEGGSHNEQFF; CDR3 DNA: TGTGCCAGCAGCTTAGAAGGGGGCAGCCACAATGAGCAGTTCTTC
D gene: NA; V gene: TRBV11-2; J gene: TRBJ2-3; clone size: NA; CDR3 protein: CASSPGSLFTADTQYF; CDR3 DNA: TGTGCCAGCAGTCCAGGGTCTCTCTTCACCGCAGATACGCAGTATTTT
D gene: TRBD1; V gene: TRBV11-3; J gene: TRBJ2-3; clone size: few; CDR3 protein: CASSLGDRTYPSDTQYF; CDR3 DNA: TGTGCCAGCAGCTTAGGGGACAGGACCTACCCTTCAGATACGCAGTATTTT